This TCR beta chain was obtained from a study of T cell responses to AZD1222 COVID-19 vaccine. Overall study context: Second-dose timings of about 4 or about 12 weeks were pooled. General study findings and limits: Most donors were white British, females outnumbered males, and clonal diversity was possibly underestimated. Just a handful of AZD1222 recipients were seropositive at baseline. CD4 TCRs covered the whole spike, strongest at regions 160-218 and 743-854.

To note about this clone: Its target is unknown.

Using immunoSEQ multiplex PCR, the repertoire was profiled, and TCRdb retains in-frame clones only, with some absent. The sample includes 100,000 to 150,000 clones, around 94% seen only once; the top ten take over 6.5%. The CDR3 totals 14 residues. Germline CDR1 SNHLY, CDR2 FYNNEI. V lost 7 bases, J lost 3 bases, and 13 bases lay in between. This specimen consisted of peripheral blood, obtained on day 0 of AZD1222 vaccination. The chain employs TRBV2 and TRBJ1-5, with a tentative D call TRBD1 (5 bases). The sequence came from an adult in good health. CDR3 residues: CASKPRGDNQPQHF. Here the CDR3 DNA reads TGTGCCAGCAAACCCCGGGGCGACAATCAGCCCCAGCATTTT.